This T cell receptor beta chain is from a study of T cell responses to AZD1222 COVID-19 vaccine. Study results and limitations: Spike-specific TCR breadth and depth went up after people got two AZD1222 doses. Spike-spanning, vaccine-associated CD4 TCRs were dominant at 160-218 and 743-854. Clonal diversity was possibly underestimated, and white British individuals and females predominated among donors.

The data were produced by immunoSEQ multiplex PCR, yet TCRdb's version contains in-frame clones alone and is incomplete. The table has around 180,000 clones, about 87% seen once. The V gene's germline CDR1 is LGHDT and CDR2 YNNKEL (reference sequence). The germline V and J ends were trimmed by 4 bases and 9 bases, with 22 bases remaining between them. There are 15 residues in the CDR3. Comments on this clone: The antigen is not known.

V and J are TRBV3-1 (or the pseudogene TRBV3-2) and TRBJ2-7, with D possibly TRBD2 on 6 matching bases. The specimen comprised peripheral blood, sampled on day 0 of MenACWY control vaccination. The clonotype was recovered from an adult in good health. CDR3 DNA: TGTGCCAGCAGCCCCCAGGAGGGCCTCTACGGCGGGCAGTACTTC. It yields the protein CASSPQEGLYGGQYF.